This record covers a single TCR beta chain. Antigen specificity is unknown. Gene names denote mouse genes. The read ends 4 residues early relative to the CDR3; the germline J gene fills the gap. The same CDR3 arises from other DNA sequences in this sample as well. This entry comes from a study of CD8+ T cells in alopecia areata. Study findings and constraints: TCR sharing was clearer in mice than between patients, perhaps partly owing to patient HLA diversity. Lesional scalp, especially alopecia totalis/universalis, showed higher clonality than normal scalp.

This CDR3 has 16 amino acids. Germline values: CDR1 LGHNA, CDR2 YNLKQL (reference sequence). The junction had 3 bases not matched to a gene; V was cut back by 4 bases and J by 0 bases. Following extraction, RNA underwent reverse transcription to cDNA, which served as the sequencing template. Using immunoSEQ multiplex PCR, the repertoire was profiled, and TCRdb retains in-frame clones only, with some absent. The sample contains approximately 300,000 clones, none of them singletons. Separation of pooled cutaneous lymph node cells was by sorting with CD4, CD8alpha, NKG2D, NKG2ACE and other markers. The rearrangement joins TRBV5 to TRBJ2-2; 9 bases map to TRBD2. The material sequenced was CD4+ T cells sorted from a lymph node. This TCR came from a C3H/HeJ mouse with alopecia areata. The strain's MHC haplotype is H2-k. The CDR3 DNA, read in part, is TGTGCCAGCAGCCCCGACTGGGGGTCAAACACCGGG. Translation gives CASSPDWGSNTG. The CDR3 in full is CASSPDWGSNTGQLYF.